This T cell receptor beta chain was observed in a study of cytomegalovirus exposure and HLA in healthy donors. CDR1 is MNHEY and CDR2 is SMNVEV in the germline V gene (reference sequence). Trimming took 4 bases from V and 1 from J; bases not matched to a gene: 8. CDR3 length: 17 residues. The PCR contained 60 Vbeta and 13 Jbeta primers. TCRdb's copy holds only in-frame clones and misses some; the assay was immunoSEQ multiplex PCR. This sample has 95,000 to 150,000 clones; about three quarters occur once, and the top ten carry roughly 2.5%. Source material: PBMCs. This sequence joins TRBV27 and TRBJ1-4, with 8 positions matching TRBD1. The receptor was isolated from a woman aged 40-49 years in good health and CMV-seropositive. CDR3 loop: CASSSRTGRVTNEKLFF. The DNA of the CDR3 is TGTGCCAGCAGTTCCCGGACAGGGAGGGTAACTAATGAAAAACTGTTTTTT.